One sample yielded the 28 T cell receptor beta chains listed below, sequenced in a study of shared clonotypes between healthy human individuals. Libraries were prepared by immunoSEQ multiplex PCR; TCRdb keeps only in-frame clonotypes and omits some of them. This table holds roughly 2 million clones, approximately 96% found once. Source material: naive CD4+ T cells sorted from blood. Subset described: CD45RA+ positively selected. The origin of the receptors is a man in his late teens or twenties in good health.

This chain links TRBV2 with TRBJ2-6; D is ambiguous. Trimming removed 6 bases from V and 4 bases from J, with 10 bases in between. The CDR3 is made up of 14 amino acids. Germline CDR1 SNHLY, CDR2 FYNNEI. CDR3 nucleotides: TGTGCCAGCAGAAGACGGTTGGGGGCCAACGTCCTGACTTTC. It codes for CASRRRLGANVLTF.

This chain connects TRBV28 to TRBJ1-4; TRBD1 aligns across 7 bases. This CDR3 has 14 amino acids. Germline V gene sequence: CDR1 MDHEN, CDR2 SYDVKM. With 4 bases clipped from V and 7 bases from J, the junction kept 6 bases outside the gene matches. CDR3 DNA sequence: TGTGCCAGCAGTTCCGACAGGGATGGTGAAAAACTGTTTTTT. Protein product: CASSSDRDGEKLFF. Based on the CDR3 plus reference TRBV28 and TRBJ1-4, the full variable domain is DVKVTQSSRYLVKRTGEKVFLECVQDMDHENMFWYRQDPGLGLRLIYFSYDVKMKEKGDIPEGYSVSREKKERFSLILESASTNQTSMYLCASSSDRDGEKLFFGSGTQLSVL.

This clone was seen just once. The same CDR3 is also encoded by other DNA sequences in this sample. This rearrangement joins TRBV7-3 to TRBJ2-2, with D tentatively TRBD1 (5 bases). This CDR3 is built from 13 residues. Trimming took 4 bases from V and 4 from J, leaving 7 bases between them. Looked up from germline, CDR1 is SGHTA and CDR2 is FQGTGA. The CDR3 nucleotides read TGTGCCAGCAGCTCTCAGGGCACCGGGGAGCTGTTTTTT. This gives the protein CASSSQGTGELFF.

Concerning this clone: Other DNA sequences from this sample encode an identical CDR3 as well. The chain is built from TRBV30 and TRBJ1-2, with D perhaps TRBD1 (6 bases). CDR1 and CDR2 (germline): GTSNPN, SVGIG (reference sequence). Trimming stripped 2 bases from V and 6 bases from J, with 7 bases between. This CDR3 region has 11 residues. Here the CDR3 reads CAWSPGDGYTF. In nucleotides, the CDR3 is TGTGCCTGGAGTCCAGGGGATGGCTACACCTTC.

The chain is built from TRBV6-6 and TRBJ2-1, with D perhaps matching TRBD1 (5 bases). CDR3 length: 13 amino acids. V was trimmed by 6 bases and J by 6 bases, leaving 12 bases between them. From germline, CDR1 is MNHNY and CDR2 SVGAGI (reference sequence). The CDR3 DNA follows: TGTGCCAGCAGAGTGACAGTTACCAATGAGCAGTTCTTC. Translating gives CASRVTVTNEQFF.

The chain carries TRBV14 and TRBJ1-2; tentatively, D is TRBD1 (5 bases). The CDR3 has 14 residues. Trimming shortened V by 1 base and J by 5 bases, and 11 bases separated the two germline ends. The V gene's germline CDR1 is SGHDN and CDR2 FVKESK. The chain's CDR3 is CASSQGDGKYGYTF. CDR3 nucleotide sequence: TGTGCCAGCAGCCAAGGGGACGGAAAATATGGCTACACCTTC.

The genes are TRBV20-1 and TRBJ2-1; D not resolved. The germline V and J ends were trimmed by 1 base and 13 bases, with 8 bases remaining between them. Germline values: CDR1 DFQATT, CDR2 SNEGSKA (reference sequence). This CDR3 is built from 10 residues. This chain's CDR3 is CSARVAHQFF. The CDR3 DNA reads TGCAGTGCTAGAGTTGCACACCAGTTCTTC.

This chain connects TRBV5-1 to TRBJ2-5; a weak D match, TRBD2 (6 bases). The V gene lost 1 base and the J gene lost 4 bases, with 8 bases spanning the gap. Germline V gene data show CDR1 as SGHRS and CDR2 as YFSETQ. CDR3 size: 13 residues. The DNA for the CDR3 is TGCGCCAGCAGCTTGCGGGGGAGAGAGACCCAGTACTTC. Translated: CASSLRGRETQYF.

V usage is TRBV5-1 and J usage is TRBJ2-5; 12 bases align to TRBD2. The CDR3 spans 19 residues. V lost 0 bases to trimming and J lost 5 bases; unmatched junction nucleotides: 14. The germline gives CDR1 SGHRS, CDR2 YFSETQ. For the CDR3, the DNA is TGCGCCAGCAGCTTGGTGTCGGCGGCTAGCGGGAGGGCCGGGGAGACCCAGTACTTC. This gives the protein CASSLVSAASGRAGETQYF.

The chain combines TRBV9 with TRBJ1-2; D ambiguous. The CDR3 totals 14 residues. Deletions cut 4 bases from V and 5 bases from J, with 15 bases between. Germline V lookup: CDR1 SGDLS, CDR2 YYNGEE. The CDR3 loop reads CASSIEKNSYGYTF. In nucleotides, the CDR3 is TGTGCCAGCAGCATAGAAAAGAACAGTTATGGCTACACCTTC. The entire variable domain, with the rest obtained from reference TRBV9 and TRBJ1-2, is as follows: DSGVTQTPKHLITATGQRVTLRCSPRSGDLSVYWYQQSLDQGLQFLIQYYNGEERAKGNILERFSAQQFPDLHSELNLSSLELGDSALYFCASSIEKNSYGYTFGSGTRLTVV.

The chain employs TRBV11-2 and TRBJ2-7; D might be TRBD2 (5 bases). The CDR3 sequence is 16 residues long. With 1 base removed from V and 1 base from J, the gap between germline ends came to 14 bases. Germline V gives CDR1 SGHAT, CDR2 FQNNGV. For the CDR3, the DNA is TGTGCCAGCAGCTTAGGAGGGCCAGGAAAGTCCTACGAGCAGTACTTC. It translates to CASSLGGPGKSYEQYF.

This clone was observed a single time. This rearrangement joins TRBV9 to TRBJ1-1; TRBD1 is a possible D gene (5 bases). V was clipped by 1 base and J by 7 bases, with 17 bases between them. CDR1 and CDR2 (germline): SGDLS, YYNGEE. This CDR3 contains 15 residues. Here the CDR3 DNA reads TGTGCCAGCAGCGTACTATTGGACAATAAGAGTGAAGCTTTCTTT. Translating gives CASSVLLDNKSEAFF.

This chain joins TRBV7-9 and TRBJ2-3; D remains unclear. The CDR3 length is 14 residues. Germline CDR1 SEHNR, CDR2 FQNEAQ (reference sequence). Trimming left V 5 bases short and J 4 bases short, with 13 bases between. CDR3 sequence reads: CASSPPSPPDTQYF. As DNA, the CDR3 is TGTGCCAGCAGCCCTCCTTCACCCCCAGATACGCAGTATTTT.

This chain uses TRBV11-2 with TRBJ1-2; no firm D call. The CDR3 runs to 14 residues. Trimming took 3 bases from V and 6 from J, leaving 14 bases between them. Germline values: CDR1 SGHAT, CDR2 FQNNGV. CDR3 nucleotides: TGTGCCAGCAGCTTGGCGGCGTTAAGTAATGGCTACACCTTC. It codes for CASSLAALSNGYTF.

The genes are TRBV7-9 and TRBJ1-4, with D uncertain. The CDR3 is made up of 14 amino acids. Germline values: CDR1 SEHNR, CDR2 FQNEAQ (reference sequence). The V gene lost 2 bases and the J gene lost 8 bases, with 12 bases spanning the gap. This chain's CDR3 is CASSLIAAQEKLFF. The CDR3 DNA reads TGTGCCAGCAGCTTAATTGCAGCGCAGGAAAAACTGTTTTTT.

J is TRBJ1-1 and V is TRBV11-2, with 7 bases fitting TRBD1. CDR1 and CDR2 from the germline V gene are SGHAT and FQNNGV. Trimming took 5 bases from V and 0 from J; bases not matched to a gene: 0. This CDR3 comprises 13 residues. The CDR3 reads CASSGQVNTEAFF. CDR3 sequence (DNA): TGTGCCAGCAGCGGACAGGTGAACACTGAAGCTTTCTTT.

The rearrangement joins TRBV6-5 to TRBJ2-3; the D gene is possibly TRBD2 (5 bases). V lost 6 bases, J lost 4 bases, and 8 bases lay in between. The CDR3 runs 12 residues. CDR1 and CDR2 (germline): MNHEY, SVGAGI. CDR3 in amino acids: CASRPGADTQYF. The CDR3 coding sequence is TGTGCCAGCAGGCCCGGGGCAGATACGCAGTATTTT.

V usage is TRBV14 and J usage is TRBJ2-1, with D unclear. In germline, CDR1 is SGHDN, CDR2 FVKESK. Trimming left V 4 bases short and J 6 bases short, with 4 bases between. This CDR3 is built from 11 residues. The CDR3 bases are TGTGCCAGCAGCCTGGGCAATGAGCAGTTCTTC. Encoded protein: CASSLGNEQFF.

The chain couples TRBV5-6 to TRBJ2-7; D gene unclear. CDR1 SGHDT and CDR2 YYEEEE come from the germline V gene. V was clipped by 4 bases and J by 0 bases, with 17 bases between them. This CDR3 has 16 amino acids. CDR3 coding DNA: TGTGCCAGCAGCCCGCTTTCAGGACCAAGCTCCTACGAGCAGTACTTC. Amino acid sequence: CASSPLSGPSSYEQYF. The whole variable domain, filled in from reference TRBV5-6 and TRBJ2-7, reads DAGVTQSPTHLIKTRGQQVTLRCSPKSGHDTVSWYQQALGQGPQFIFQYYEEEERQRGNFPDRFSGHQFPNYSSELNVNALLLGDSALYLCASSPLSGPSSYEQYFGPGTRLTVT.

The sample holds a few counts of this clone. This chain joins TRBV30 and TRBJ2-7; no reliable D call. With 3 bases removed from V and 1 base from J, the gap between germline ends came to 16 bases. CDR3 length equals 15 residues. Germline V gene sequence: CDR1 GTSNPN, CDR2 SVGIG (reference sequence). CDR3 sequence (DNA): TGTGCCTGGAGCGAACTCCTTCCAACGTCCTACGAGCAGTACTTC. Its translation: CAWSELLPTSYEQYF.

The gene calls are TRBV5-3 and TRBJ1-2; unclear D gene. TRBV5-3 is assigned to the ORF class and has an uncertain function. CDR3 length equals 13 residues. V shed 8 bases and J shed 6 bases, with 17 bases lying between them. CDR3 amino acids: CARCHPGEDGYTF. The CDR3 nucleotides read TGTGCCAGGTGTCACCCCGGGGAGGATGGCTACACCTTC.

J is TRBJ2-7 and V is TRBV19; 9 bases align to TRBD1. Germline trimming cut 6 bases from V and 5 bases from J; bases unmatched to any gene: 5. CDR1 and CDR2 from the germline V gene are LNHDA and SQIVND (reference sequence). The CDR3 is 13 residues long. The CDR3 reads CASRGQGRDEQYF. The CDR3 nucleotides read TGTGCCAGTAGGGGACAGGGAAGAGACGAGCAGTACTTC.

This chain connects TRBV28 to TRBJ1-6; D unresolved. V lost 5 bases and J lost 4, with 24 bases in between. The CDR3 consists of 19 residues. Germline CDR1 MDHEN, CDR2 SYDVKM. The CDR3 region has the DNA TGTGCCAGCAGTCCGTCGGAGTGGCCCACTTTGGTTTATAATTCACCCCTCCACTTT. Translation gives CASSPSEWPTLVYNSPLHF.

This chain links TRBV5-4 with TRBJ1-2; D is undetermined. The CDR3 totals 14 residues. Trimming removed 4 bases from V and 7 bases from J, with 17 bases in between. Germline lookup yields CDR1 SGHNT and CDR2 YYREEE (reference sequence). In nucleotides, the CDR3 is TGTGCCAGCAGCACCGGCAACCCCCTTTTTGGCTACACCTTC. As protein: CASSTGNPLFGYTF.

CDR3 sequence reads: CASSPTGTTYNEQFF. Here the CDR3 DNA reads TGTGCCAGCAGTCCTACCGGGACTACCTACAATGAGCAGTTCTTC. This chain joins TRBV6-1 and TRBJ2-1; 7 bases match TRBD2. There are 15 residues in the CDR3. Germline-derived CDR1 and CDR2 are MNHNS and SASEGT. Trimming at V came to 5 bases and at J to 2 bases, leaving 6 bases not matched to a gene.

The CDR3 DNA sequence: TGTGCCAGCAGCTTAACCTGGAGTTCCTACAATGAGCAGTTCTTC. It specifies CASSLTWSSYNEQFF. The chain is built from TRBV7-2 and TRBJ2-1; D ambiguous. V shed 2 bases and J shed 1 base, with 9 bases lying between them. From germline, CDR1 is SGHTA and CDR2 FQGNSA. This CDR3 is built from 15 residues. The full variable domain, in which reference TRBV7-2 and TRBJ2-1 provide the parts outside the CDR3, is GAGVSQSPSNKVTEKGKDVELRCDPISGHTALYWYRQSLGQGLEFLIYFQGNSAPDKSGLPSDRFSAERTGGSVSTLTIQRTQQEDSAVYLCASSLTWSSYNEQFFGPGTRLTVL.

The chain recombines TRBV10-3 with TRBJ2-1; TRBD2 matches 9 bases. V was clipped by 4 bases and J by 6 bases; unmatched bases: 22. The CDR3 has 20 amino acids. CDR1 and CDR2 (germline): ENHRY, SYGVKD. This chain's CDR3 is CAISGSLSGEEAGGLNEQFF. The DNA for the CDR3 is TGTGCCATCAGTGGGTCCCTCTCCGGGGAGGAAGCGGGGGGACTCAATGAGCAGTTCTTC.

This sequence joins TRBV18 and TRBJ2-7; 11 nucleotides agree with TRBD1. With V trimmed by 0 bases and J by 3 bases, 7 bases remained unmatched. There are 17 residues in the CDR3. Germline values: CDR1 KGHSH, CDR2 LQKENI. CDR3 sequence reads: CASSPPGVGTGGYEQYF. The CDR3 DNA is TGTGCCAGCTCACCACCGGGGGTCGGGACAGGGGGCTACGAGCAGTACTTC.